This T cell receptor (beta chain) was identified in a study of blood T cell repertoires in COVID-19. The overall study: COVID-19 samples collected from the United States, Italy and Spain covered acute and convalescent phases. Sample material is recorded as cDNA or gDNA derived from T cells, B-cell-depleted T cells, or PBMCs.

Sequencing used immunoSEQ multiplex PCR; TCRdb keeps in-frame clones, though not all of them. The sample gives 400,000 to 450,000 clones, roughly 90% of which show up once; roughly 0.78% is in the top ten. The CDR3 runs 17 residues. Germline V gives CDR1 SEHNR, CDR2 FQNEAQ (reference sequence). V was clipped by 5 bases and J by 0 bases; unmatched bases: 5. The receptor's source is a man younger than 30 with COVID-19, enrolled during active disease. This chain uses TRBV7-9 with TRBJ2-2; TRBD2 agrees at 11 bases. The material sequenced was peripheral blood. The DNA of the CDR3 is TGTGCCAGCAGCCCACATAGCGGGGGGGCGAACACCGGGGAGCTGTTTTTT. This translates into CASSPHSGGANTGELFF.